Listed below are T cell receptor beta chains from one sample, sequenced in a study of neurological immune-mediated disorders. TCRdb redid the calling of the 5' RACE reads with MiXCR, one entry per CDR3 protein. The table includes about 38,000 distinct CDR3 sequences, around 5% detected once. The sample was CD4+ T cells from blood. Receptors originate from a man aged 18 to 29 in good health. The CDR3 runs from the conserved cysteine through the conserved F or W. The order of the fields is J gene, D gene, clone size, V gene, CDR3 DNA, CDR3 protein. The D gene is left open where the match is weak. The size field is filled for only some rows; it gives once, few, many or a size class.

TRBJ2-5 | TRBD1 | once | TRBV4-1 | TGCGCCAGCAGCCAAGGTTTGAACAGGGGAGAGACCCAGTACTTC | CASSQGLNRGETQYF
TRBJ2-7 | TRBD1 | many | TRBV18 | TGTGCCAGCTCACCCCGGGACAGGGAAGGCGAGCAGTACTTC | CASSPRDREGEQYF
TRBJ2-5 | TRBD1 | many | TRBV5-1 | TGCGCCAGCAGCTTGAGAGCAGGGGGCTGGGAGACCCAGTACTTC | CASSLRAGGWETQYF
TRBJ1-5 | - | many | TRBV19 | TGTGCCAGTATCTCCAGGATCCCCAATCAGCCCCAGCATTTT | CASISRIPNQPQHF
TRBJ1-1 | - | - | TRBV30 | TGTGCCTTAACAGGGTTTTCGACTGAAGCTTTCTTT | CALTGFSTEAFF
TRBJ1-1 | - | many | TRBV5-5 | TGTGCCAGCAGCCGAATGGACACGATGACTGAAGCTTTCTTT | CASSRMDTMTEAFF
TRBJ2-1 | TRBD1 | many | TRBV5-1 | TGCGCCAGCAGCCCGGGACAGAACAATGAGCAGTTCTTC | CASSPGQNNEQFF
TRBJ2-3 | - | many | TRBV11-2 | TGTGCCAGCAGCCCGTGGACTGGCAGCACAGATACGCAGTATTTT | CASSPWTGSTDTQYF
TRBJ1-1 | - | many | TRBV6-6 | TGTGCCAGCAGTTACCCCGGGGGGGGGACTGAAGCTTTCTTT | CASSYPGGGTEAFF
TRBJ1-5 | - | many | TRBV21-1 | TGTGCCAGCAGCAAATATACCAGGGGGGGGCAGCCCCAGCATTTT | CASSKYTRGGQPQHF
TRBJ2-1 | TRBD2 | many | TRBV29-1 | TGCAGCGTCGAAGGGACTAGCGGGGGTGATGAGCAGTTCTTC | CSVEGTSGGDEQFF
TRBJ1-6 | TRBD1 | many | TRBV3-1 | TGTGCCAGCAGCTCCGGGACAGGGTCGAATTCACCCCTCCACTTT | CASSSGTGSNSPLHF
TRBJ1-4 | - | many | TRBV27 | TGTGCCAGCAGTATCTCTGGGGCCAATGAAAAACTGTTTTTT | CASSISGANEKLFF
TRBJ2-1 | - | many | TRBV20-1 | TGCAGTGCCCCCTCCTTGGTCTACAATGAGCAGTTCTTC | CSAPSLVYNEQFF
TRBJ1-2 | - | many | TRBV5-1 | TGCGCCAGCAGCTTGTACACGGATGGCTACACCTTC | CASSLYTDGYTF
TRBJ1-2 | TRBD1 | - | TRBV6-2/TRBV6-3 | TGTGCCAGCAGTTACTCGGGGACAGCCTATGGCTACACCTTC | CASSYSGTAYGYTF
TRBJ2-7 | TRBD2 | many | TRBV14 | TGTGCCAGCAGCCAAGCCGGGACTACCTACTTCTACGAGCAGTACTTC | CASSQAGTTYFYEQYF
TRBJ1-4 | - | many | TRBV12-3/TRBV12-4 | TGTGCCAGCAGTCCCCACCCCCAAACGGGGGAAAAACTGTTTTTT | CASSPHPQTGEKLFF
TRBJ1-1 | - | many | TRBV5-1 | TGCGCCAGCAGCTTGAGGGCAGGATCCCCCATCGGAGCTTTCTTT | CASSLRAGSPIGAFF
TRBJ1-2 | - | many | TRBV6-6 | TGTGCCAGCAGTTACTCGCCAGGTGGAGCCTATGGCTACACCTTC | CASSYSPGGAYGYTF
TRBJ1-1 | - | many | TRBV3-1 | TGTGCCAGCAGCCCGACCCTGAACACTGAAGCTTTCTTT | CASSPTLNTEAFF
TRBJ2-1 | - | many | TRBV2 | TGTGCCAGCAGTGAGGGCAGGAAGTTCTTC | CASSEGRKFF
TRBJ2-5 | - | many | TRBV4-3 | TGCGCCAGCAGCCCTTGGGCGGGGCGAGGAGAGACCCAGTACTTC | CASSPWAGRGETQYF
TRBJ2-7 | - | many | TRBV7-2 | TGTGCCAGCAGCTTAGGATACCTTGCCTACGAGCAGTACTTC | CASSLGYLAYEQYF
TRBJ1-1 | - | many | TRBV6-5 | TGTGCCAGCAGATCCTGGGCAGGGGTGAACACTGAAGCTTTCTTT | CASRSWAGVNTEAFF
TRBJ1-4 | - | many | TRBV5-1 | TGCGCCAGCAGCTTGAGGGCAGCTTCCAATGAAAAACTGTTTTTT | CASSLRAASNEKLFF
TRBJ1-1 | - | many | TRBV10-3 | TGTGCCATCAGTTCCCAACAAGGACTGTTGAACACTGAAGCTTTCTTT | CAISSQQGLLNTEAFF
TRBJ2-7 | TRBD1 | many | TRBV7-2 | TGTGCCAGCAGCGCCCGGACAGGGTTCTCCGAGCAGTACTTC | CASSARTGFSEQYF
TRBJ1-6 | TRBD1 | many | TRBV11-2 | TGTGCCAGCAGCTTAGTACAGGGGGACTCACCCCTCCACTTT | CASSLVQGDSPLHF
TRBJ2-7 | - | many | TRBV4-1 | TGCGCCAGCAGCCAAGACGTGTACGAGCAGTACTTC | CASSQDVYEQYF
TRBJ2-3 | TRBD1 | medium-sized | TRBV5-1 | TGCGCCAGCAGCCGGACAGGTTCAGATACGCAGTATTTT | CASSRTGSDTQYF
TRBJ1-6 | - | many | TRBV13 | TGTGCCAGCAGCTTTCGACAGGAGTTCTCACCCCTCCACTTT | CASSFRQEFSPLHF
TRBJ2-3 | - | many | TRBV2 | TGTGCCAGTACGTCCGGGGCGGGGTTTTTTGATACGCAGTATTTT | CASTSGAGFFDTQYF
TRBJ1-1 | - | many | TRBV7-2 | TGTGCCAGCAGCTTAGGTCCGGGGGCGCCGAGGGAAGCTTTCTTT | CASSLGPGAPREAFF
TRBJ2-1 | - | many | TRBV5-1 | TGCGCCAGCAGCTCGCGCCAGGGGCTGGGTTACAATGAGCAGTTCTTC | CASSSRQGLGYNEQFF
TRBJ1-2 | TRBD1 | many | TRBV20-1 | TGCAGTGCTACACCGGACAGGAGGTCAATTAACTATGGCTACACCTTC | CSATPDRRSINYGYTF
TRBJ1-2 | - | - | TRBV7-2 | TGTGCCAGTAGCTTAACCTCCGGAAGCCTCTATGACTACACCTTC | CASSLTSGSLYDYTF
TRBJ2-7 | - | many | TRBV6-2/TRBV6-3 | TGTGCCAGCAGCATCGACAGCTACGAGCAGTACTTC | CASSIDSYEQYF
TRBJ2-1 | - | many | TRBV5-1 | TGCGCCAGCAGCTCCGGCCAGGCGGGCAATGAGCAGTTCTTC | CASSSGQAGNEQFF
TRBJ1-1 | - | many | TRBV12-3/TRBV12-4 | TGTGCCAGCAGTTTAACCGGGATCACTGAAGCTTTCTTT | CASSLTGITEAFF
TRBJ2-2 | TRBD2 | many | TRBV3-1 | TGTGCCAGCAGCCCTTATCCGGGACTAGGGGCATCCGGGGAGCTGTTTTTT | CASSPYPGLGASGELFF
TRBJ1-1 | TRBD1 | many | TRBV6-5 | TGTGCCAGCACCCGGGTTCAGGGGGACACTGAAGCTTTCTTT | CASTRVQGDTEAFF
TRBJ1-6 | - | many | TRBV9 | TGTGCCAGCAGCGTAGATCCGCTTAATTCACCCCTCCACTTT | CASSVDPLNSPLHF
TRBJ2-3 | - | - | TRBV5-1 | TGCGCCAGCAGCTTGGGGTTACAGAGCACAGATACGCAGTATTTT | CASSLGLQSTDTQYF
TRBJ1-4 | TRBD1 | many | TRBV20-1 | TGCAGTGCTAGAACCCCGACAGGGAAAGGCGAAAAACTGTTTTTT | CSARTPTGKGEKLFF
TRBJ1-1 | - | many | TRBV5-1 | TGCGCCAGCAGCTCAATTTCAGGGGTCCTGAACACTGAAGCTTTCTTT | CASSSISGVLNTEAFF
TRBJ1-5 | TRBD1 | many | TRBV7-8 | TGTGCCAGCAGCTTAACGGGACAGGGTAATCAGCCCCAGCATTTT | CASSLTGQGNQPQHF
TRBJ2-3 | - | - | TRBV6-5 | TGTGCCAGCAGTTACTTCGGGGGGCGGGATACGCAGTATTTT | CASSYFGGRDTQYF
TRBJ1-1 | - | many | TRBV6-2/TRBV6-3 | TGTGCCAGCAGTTACGAGGGTATGAACACTGAAGCTTTCTTT | CASSYEGMNTEAFF
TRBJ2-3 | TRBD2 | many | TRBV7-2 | TGTGCCAGCAGCCCGCGGGGGGTAGATACGCAGTATTTT | CASSPRGVDTQYF
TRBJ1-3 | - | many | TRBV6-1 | TGTGCCAGCAGTGAAGTTCTCAACGTAAACTCCGACTCTGGAAACACCATATATTTT | CASSEVLNVNSDSGNTIYF
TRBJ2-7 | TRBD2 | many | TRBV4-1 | TGCGCCAGCAGCCATTCGGGACTAGCGGAATACACCTACGAGCAGTACTTC | CASSHSGLAEYTYEQYF
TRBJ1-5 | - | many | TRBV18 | TGTGCCAGCTCACCACAACAGGGTAATCAGCCCCAGCATTTT | CASSPQQGNQPQHF